Presented here are 23 T cell receptor beta chains from one specimen sequenced in a study of blood T cell repertoires in COVID-19. Assay used: immunoSEQ multiplex PCR; TCRdb lists only in-frame clones, some missing. Of more than 85,000 clones detected, approximately 90% appear once; the ten largest clones hold around 3%. The sample was peripheral blood. Receptors were obtained from a woman of 80 years or more with acute or convalescent COVID-19.

This rearrangement joins TRBV4-3 to TRBJ1-6; 7 nucleotides agree with TRBD1. The CDR3 runs 14 residues. Germline V gene lookup returns CDR1 LGHNA and CDR2 YSLEER. V gave up 0 bases and J gave up 9 bases; unmatched junction bases: 2. This CDR3 is CASSQEQGSSPLHF. DNA for the CDR3: TGCGCCAGCAGCCAAGAACAGGGGAGTTCACCCCTCCACTTT.

This chain uses TRBV7-9 with TRBJ1-3; D is perhaps TRBD1 (6 bases). CDR3 length equals 12 residues. Per the germline V gene, CDR1 is SEHNR and CDR2 is FQNEAQ (reference sequence). The germline V and J ends were trimmed by 6 bases and 7 bases, with 10 bases remaining between them. The CDR3 reads CASRPDRNTIYF. CDR3 coding DNA: TGTGCCAGCAGACCTGACAGGAACACCATATATTTT. The whole variable domain, remainder taken from reference TRBV7-9 and TRBJ1-3, is DTGVSQNPRHKITKRGQNVTFRCDPISEHNRLYWYRQTLGQGPEFLTYFQNEAQLEKSRLLSDRFSAERPKGSFSTLEIQRTEQGDSAMYLCASRPDRNTIYFGEGSWLTVV.

J is TRBJ2-2 and V is TRBV7-2; 8 nucleotides align to TRBD1. Germline values: CDR1 SGHTA, CDR2 FQGNSA. V lost 2 bases and J lost 7; bases outside the gene matches: 9. The CDR3 spans 16 residues. This chain's CDR3 is CASSLRGTGDGGELFF. In nucleotides, the CDR3 is TGTGCCAGCAGCTTACGAGGGACAGGTGATGGCGGGGAGCTGTTTTTT.

The chain is built from TRBV19 and TRBJ2-2, with D possibly TRBD2 on 5 matching bases. Trimming shortened V by 3 bases and J by 6 bases, and 23 bases separated the two germline ends. The CDR3 spans 18 residues. Germline V gene sequence: CDR1 LNHDA, CDR2 SQIVND (reference sequence). The CDR3 coding sequence is TGTGCCAGTAGTATTAAACCCCCAGGAGGTTTCCCCGCCGGGGAGCTGTTTTTT. Translated, it gives CASSIKPPGGFPAGELFF.

The chain is built from TRBV6-2 or TRBV6-3 and TRBJ2-1, with D possibly TRBD1 on 5 matching bases. The CDR3 sequence is 12 residues long. Germline V lookup: CDR1 MNHEY, CDR2 SVGEGT. V lost 3 bases and J lost 10, with 10 bases in between. CDR3 DNA: TGTGCCAGCAGTTATGGGGCCACGGAGCAGTTCTTC. Protein: CASSYGATEQFF.

This clone appeared a single time. This sequence joins TRBV5-4 and TRBJ2-6; D possibly corresponds to TRBD1 (6 bases). Trimming pared 0 bases from V and 4 bases from J, leaving 8 bases between. The CDR3 covers 15 residues. CDR1 and CDR2 (germline): SGHNT, YYREEE (reference sequence). The CDR3 sequence is CASSLDRAGANVLTF. The CDR3 DNA follows: TGTGCCAGCAGCTTGGACAGGGCCGGGGCCAACGTCCTGACTTTC.

J is TRBJ2-3 and V is TRBV5-4; 11 positions match TRBD2. J lost 4 bases, V lost 2 bases, and 3 bases had no gene match. CDR1 and CDR2 (germline): SGHNT, YYREEE (reference sequence). There are 15 residues in the CDR3. CDR3 DNA: TGTGCCAGCAGCTTCCCACTAGCGGGAGCAGATACGCAGTATTTT. It translates to CASSFPLAGADTQYF. The full variable domain, in which reference TRBV5-4 and TRBJ2-3 provide the parts outside the CDR3, is ETGVTQSPTHLIKTRGQQVTLRCSSQSGHNTVSWYQQALGQGPQFIFQYYREEENGRGNFPPRFSGLQFPNYSSELNVNALELDDSALYLCASSFPLAGADTQYFGPGTRLTVL.

The V gene is TRBV11-3, the J gene TRBJ2-1; D remains unclear. Germline V gene sequence: CDR1 SGHNT, CDR2 YENEEA. CDR3 length: 13 residues. Trimming left V 1 base short and J 8 bases short, with 9 bases between. CDR3 sequence (DNA): TGTGCCAGCAGCTTAGGCCCCGGAGATGAGCAGTTCTTC. This encodes CASSLGPGDEQFF.

This sequence joins TRBV12-3 or TRBV12-4 and TRBJ2-4; D call uncertain. Trimming shortened V by 10 bases and J by 0 bases, and 7 bases separated the two germline ends. The CDR3 loop spans 12 amino acids. The chain's CDR3 is CATLSAKNIQYF. As DNA, the CDR3 is TGTGCCACCCTATCAGCCAAAAACATTCAGTACTTC.

This clone was observed a few times. The germline gene is not matched at one end of the junction; a read error may be the cause. CDR3 nucleotides: TGTGCCAGCAGTTATCACAGGGAACCTCTCTTT. Protein product: CASSYHREPLF. The rearrangement joins TRBV12-3 or TRBV12-4 to TRBJ1-1; perhaps TRBD1 as D (6 bases). This CDR3 spans 11 amino acids.

The genes are TRBV29-1 and TRBJ2-1; 7 bases map to TRBD2. V dropped 8 bases and J dropped 0; count of bases not matched to a gene: 13. Germline V CDR1 and CDR2: SQVTM, ANQGSEA. This CDR3 comprises 16 residues. The CDR3 loop is CSSRGRAAGSYNEQFF. The CDR3 DNA follows: TGCAGCTCGAGAGGGAGGGCTGCCGGCTCCTACAATGAGCAGTTCTTC.

The V gene is TRBV28, the J gene TRBJ1-5; TRBD1 aligns across 7 bases. CDR1 and CDR2 from the germline V gene are MDHEN and SYDVKM. V dropped 6 bases and J dropped 7; count of bases not matched to a gene: 6. The CDR3 covers 13 residues. This CDR3 reads CASRPSGGQPQHF. CDR3 bases: TGTGCCAGCAGGCCCTCAGGGGGGCAGCCCCAGCATTTT.

This chain uses TRBV18 with TRBJ2-2, with D maybe TRBD1 (5 bases). CDR1 and CDR2 from the germline V gene are KGHSH and LQKENI. CDR3 length equals 16 residues. V was pared by 3 bases and J by 3 bases, with 14 bases between. The CDR3: CASSPPAGRDTGELFF. CDR3 bases: TGTGCCAGCTCACCCCCTGCAGGCAGGGACACCGGGGAGCTGTTTTTT.

This clone is a singleton in its sample. The chain couples TRBV6-2 or TRBV6-3 to TRBJ1-6; TRBD1 is a possible D gene (6 bases). Trimming removed 4 bases at V and 3 bases at J, with 10 bases between. The CDR3 totals 15 residues. Germline-derived CDR1 and CDR2 are MNHEY and SVGEGT. CDR3 sequence: CASSSRRGYNSPLHF. The CDR3, as DNA: TGTGCCAGCAGTTCCCGCAGGGGCTATAATTCACCCCTCCACTTT.

About this clone itself: The same CDR3 arises from other DNA sequences in this sample as well. The chain joins TRBV12-3 or TRBV12-4 to TRBJ2-1; 9 bases align to TRBD1. The CDR3 contains 13 residues. V was clipped by 6 bases and J by 7 bases; unmatched bases: 4. The CDR3 is CASSRTGVNEQFF. CDR3 coding DNA: TGTGCCAGCAGCCGGACAGGGGTGAATGAGCAGTTCTTC.

The CDR3 DNA follows: TGTGCCAGCAGTTTATCGGACAACTCCTACGAGCAGTACTTC. Encoded protein: CASSLSDNSYEQYF. The V gene is TRBV27, the J gene TRBJ2-7, with D possibly TRBD1 on 5 matching bases. From germline, CDR1 is MNHEY and CDR2 SMNVEV (reference sequence). This CDR3 comprises 14 residues. Trimming left V 0 bases short and J 0 bases short, with 6 bases between.

The J gene is TRBJ1-6, the V gene TRBV3-1 (or the pseudogene TRBV3-2), with D perhaps matching TRBD1 (6 bases). This CDR3 has 18 amino acids. V lost 4 bases to trimming and J lost 0 bases, with 16 bases between them. Germline V gene data show CDR1 as LGHDT and CDR2 as YNNKEL (reference sequence). The CDR3 region has the DNA TGTGCCAGCAGCCTAGGACAGCCGAGGAGCTCCTATAATTCACCCCTCCACTTT. Amino acids: CASSLGQPRSSYNSPLHF.

This clone was picked up one time. This rearrangement joins TRBV6-1 to TRBJ1-3; D gene ambiguous. The germline V gene encodes CDR1 MNHNS and CDR2 SASEGT. The V gene lost 3 bases and the J gene lost 2 bases, with 14 bases spanning the gap. The CDR3 covers 16 residues. CDR3 in amino acids: CASSDARGAPGNTIYF. CDR3 in DNA: TGTGCCAGCAGTGACGCCCGGGGAGCTCCTGGAAACACCATATATTTT.

V is TRBV11-1 and J is TRBJ2-7; D is possibly TRBD1 (6 bases). V was cut by 2 bases and J by 5 bases, with 13 bases left in between. This CDR3 spans 14 amino acids. The germline CDR1 and CDR2 sequences are SGHAT and FQDESV (reference sequence). In nucleotides, the CDR3 is TGTGCCAGCAGCTTATTGGGACAAAGCGACGAGCAGTACTTC. Translation gives CASSLLGQSDEQYF.

This chain uses TRBV19 with TRBJ1-1; a weak D match, TRBD1 (6 bases). CDR3 length: 16 residues. The germline CDR1 and CDR2 sequences are LNHDA and SQIVND (reference sequence). Trimming removed 5 bases at V and 1 base at J, with 17 bases between. The CDR3 coding sequence is TGTGCCAGTAGTTGGGGGACATCTCAATCGAACACTGAAGCTTTCTTT. This sequence encodes CASSWGTSQSNTEAFF.

The chain recombines TRBV19 with TRBJ1-6, with D uncertain. Per germline, CDR1 LNHDA and CDR2 SQIVND (reference sequence). The V end was cut by 8 bases, the J end by 7 bases, with 15 bases between. The CDR3 covers 14 residues. This chain's CDR3 is CASSVARLNSPLHF. CDR3 coding DNA: TGTGCCAGTTCAGTGGCTAGGCTAAATTCACCCCTCCACTTT.

This chain joins TRBV5-5 and TRBJ2-5; 8 bases are a match to TRBD2. The CDR3 loop spans 16 amino acids. Germline V gene lookup returns CDR1 SGHKS and CDR2 YYEKEE (reference sequence). The V gene end was trimmed by 4 bases and the J gene end by 1 base; junction bases not matched to a gene: 9. CDR3 sequence reads: CASSRRLAIPQETQYF. The CDR3 coding sequence is TGTGCCAGCAGCCGGAGACTAGCGATTCCCCAAGAGACCCAGTACTTC.

The chain is built from TRBV5-1 and TRBJ1-1; D gene ambiguous. The CDR3 contains 14 residues. The germline gives CDR1 SGHRS, CDR2 YFSETQ. V lost 0 bases, J lost 1 base, and 7 bases lay in between. CDR3 loop: CASSLGAGNTEAFF. The DNA for the CDR3 is TGCGCCAGCAGCTTGGGTGCGGGGAACACTGAAGCTTTCTTT.